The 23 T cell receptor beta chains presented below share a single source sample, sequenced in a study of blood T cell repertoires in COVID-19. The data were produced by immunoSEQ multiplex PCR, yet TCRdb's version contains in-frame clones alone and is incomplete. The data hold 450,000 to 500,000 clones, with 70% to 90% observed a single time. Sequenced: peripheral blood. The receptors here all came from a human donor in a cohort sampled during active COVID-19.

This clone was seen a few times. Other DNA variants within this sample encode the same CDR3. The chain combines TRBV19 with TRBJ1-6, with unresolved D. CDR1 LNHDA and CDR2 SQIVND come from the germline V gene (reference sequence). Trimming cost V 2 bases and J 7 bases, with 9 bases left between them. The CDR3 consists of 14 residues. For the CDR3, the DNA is TGTGCCAGTAGTATACGGGAAGGAAATTCACCCCTCCACTTT. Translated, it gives CASSIREGNSPLHF.

The CDR3 loop reads CASSMDRTQIGEAFF. The CDR3 DNA reads TGTGCCAGTAGTATGGATAGGACACAAATCGGTGAAGCTTTCTTT. The chain links TRBV19 to TRBJ1-1, with D possibly TRBD1 on 5 matching bases. This CDR3 has 15 amino acids. Trimming stripped 3 bases from V and 7 bases from J, with 18 bases between. Per germline, CDR1 LNHDA and CDR2 SQIVND (reference sequence).

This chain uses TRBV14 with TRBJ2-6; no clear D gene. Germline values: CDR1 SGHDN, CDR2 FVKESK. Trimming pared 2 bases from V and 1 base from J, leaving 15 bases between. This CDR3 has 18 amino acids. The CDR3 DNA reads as TGTGCCAGCAGCCAATTACCGCGTCAGACATCTGGGGCCAACGTCCTGACTTTC. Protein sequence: CASSQLPRQTSGANVLTF.

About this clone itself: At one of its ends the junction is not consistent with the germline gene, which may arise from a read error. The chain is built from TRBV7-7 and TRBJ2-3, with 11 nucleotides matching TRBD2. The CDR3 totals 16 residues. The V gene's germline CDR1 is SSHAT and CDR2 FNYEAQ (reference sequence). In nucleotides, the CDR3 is TGTGCTAGCAGCTTAGCATTAGCGGGAGGGCCAGATACGCAGTATTTT. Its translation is CASSLALAGGPDTQYF.

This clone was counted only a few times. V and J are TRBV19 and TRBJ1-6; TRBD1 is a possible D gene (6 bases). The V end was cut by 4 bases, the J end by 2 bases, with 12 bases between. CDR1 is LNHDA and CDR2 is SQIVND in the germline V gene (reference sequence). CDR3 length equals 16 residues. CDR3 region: CASSTGQIAYNSPLHF. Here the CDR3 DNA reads TGTGCCAGTAGTACAGGACAGATCGCCTATAATTCACCCCTCCACTTT.

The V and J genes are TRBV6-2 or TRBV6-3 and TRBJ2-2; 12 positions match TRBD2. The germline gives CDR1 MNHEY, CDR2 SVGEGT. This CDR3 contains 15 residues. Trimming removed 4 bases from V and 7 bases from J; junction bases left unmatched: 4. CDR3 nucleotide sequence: TGTGCCAGCAGTTGGACTAGCGGGGCCTTCGGGGAGCTGTTTTTT. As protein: CASSWTSGAFGELFF.

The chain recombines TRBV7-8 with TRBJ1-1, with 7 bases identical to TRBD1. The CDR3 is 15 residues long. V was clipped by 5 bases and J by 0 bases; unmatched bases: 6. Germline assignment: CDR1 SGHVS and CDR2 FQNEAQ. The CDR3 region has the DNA TGTGCCAGCAGCCCATACAGGGGAATGAACACTGAAGCTTTCTTT. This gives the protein CASSPYRGMNTEAFF.

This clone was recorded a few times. CDR3 sequence: CASSLRSKFYEQYF. The CDR3 DNA is TGTGCCAGCAGTTTACGCAGTAAATTCTACGAGCAGTACTTC. The gene calls are TRBV27 and TRBJ2-7; D is undetermined. Between the trimmed V and J ends, which lost 2 bases and 3 bases, there was a span of 11 bases. Germline loops: CDR1 MNHEY, CDR2 SMNVEV (reference sequence). This CDR3 has 14 residues.

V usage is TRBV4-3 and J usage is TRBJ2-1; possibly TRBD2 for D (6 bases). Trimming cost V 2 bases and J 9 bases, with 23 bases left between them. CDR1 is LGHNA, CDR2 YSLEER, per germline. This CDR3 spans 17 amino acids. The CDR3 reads CASSQTDTSGPRGEQFF. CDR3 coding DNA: TGCGCCAGCAGCCAAACCGACACCAGCGGGCCGAGGGGTGAGCAGTTCTTC.

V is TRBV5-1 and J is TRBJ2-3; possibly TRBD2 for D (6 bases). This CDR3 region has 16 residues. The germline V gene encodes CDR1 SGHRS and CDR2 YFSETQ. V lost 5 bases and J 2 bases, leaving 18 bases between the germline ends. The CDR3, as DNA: TGCGCCAGCAGAGGACTGCGGGACGAAGACACAGATACGCAGTATTTT. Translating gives CASRGLRDEDTDTQYF.

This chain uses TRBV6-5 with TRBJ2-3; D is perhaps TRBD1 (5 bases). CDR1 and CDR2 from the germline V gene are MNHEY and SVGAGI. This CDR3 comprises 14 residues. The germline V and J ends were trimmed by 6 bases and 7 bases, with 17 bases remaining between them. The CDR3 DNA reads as TGTGCCAGCAGCGCCAGGTCTTGGACATATACGCAGTATTTT. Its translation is CASSARSWTYTQYF.

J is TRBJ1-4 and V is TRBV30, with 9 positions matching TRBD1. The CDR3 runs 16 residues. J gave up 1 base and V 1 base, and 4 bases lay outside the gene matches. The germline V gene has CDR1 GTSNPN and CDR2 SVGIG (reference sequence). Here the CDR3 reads CAWSGGQGETNEKLFF. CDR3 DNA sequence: TGTGCCTGGAGTGGGGGACAGGGCGAAACTAATGAAAAACTGTTTTTT. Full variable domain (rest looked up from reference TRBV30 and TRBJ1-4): SQTIHQWPATLVQPVGSPLSLECTVEGTSNPNLYWYRQAAGRGLQLLFYSVGIGQISSEVPQNLSASRPQDRQFILSSKKLLLSDSGFYLCAWSGGQGETNEKLFFGSGTQLSVL.

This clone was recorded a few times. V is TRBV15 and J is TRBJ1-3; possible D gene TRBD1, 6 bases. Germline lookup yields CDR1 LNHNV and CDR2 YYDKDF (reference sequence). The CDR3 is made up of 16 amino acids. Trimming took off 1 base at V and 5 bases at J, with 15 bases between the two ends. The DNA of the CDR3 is TGTGCCACCAGCAGAGTAATACAGGGTTTCCGAAACACCATATATTTT. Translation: CATSRVIQGFRNTIYF.

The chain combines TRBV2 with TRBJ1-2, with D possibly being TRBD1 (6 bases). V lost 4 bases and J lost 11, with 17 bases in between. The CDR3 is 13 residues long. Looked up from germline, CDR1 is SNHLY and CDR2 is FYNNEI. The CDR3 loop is CASSVGRGFEYTF. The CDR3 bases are TGTGCCAGCAGTGTGGGCAGGGGCTTTGAATACACCTTC.

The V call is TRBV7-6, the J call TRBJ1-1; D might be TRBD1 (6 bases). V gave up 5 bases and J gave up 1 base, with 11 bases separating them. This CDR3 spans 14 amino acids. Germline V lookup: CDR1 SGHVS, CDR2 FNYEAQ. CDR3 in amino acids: CASSLRTANTEAFF. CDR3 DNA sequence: TGTGCCAGCAGCCTCAGGACAGCGAACACTGAAGCTTTCTTT.

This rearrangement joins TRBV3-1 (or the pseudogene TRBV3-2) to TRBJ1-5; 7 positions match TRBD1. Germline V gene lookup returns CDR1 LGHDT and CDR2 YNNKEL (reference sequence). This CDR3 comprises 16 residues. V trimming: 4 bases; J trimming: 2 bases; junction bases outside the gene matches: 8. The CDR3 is CASSPSIGTGNQPQHF. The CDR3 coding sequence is TGTGCCAGCAGCCCGTCCATAGGGACAGGCAATCAGCCCCAGCATTTT.

The CDR3 reads CAISEFSGTDNSPLHF. In DNA form, the CDR3 reads TGTGCCATCAGTGAGTTCAGTGGGACAGATAATTCACCCCTCCACTTT. The V and J genes are TRBV10-3 and TRBJ1-6; 7 bases map to TRBD1. The length of the CDR3 is 16 residues. Germline V lookup: CDR1 ENHRY, CDR2 SYGVKD. J gave up 5 bases and V 1 base, and 5 bases lay outside the gene matches.

CDR3 loop: CASSSPGGGAHNEQFF. CDR3 coding DNA: TGTGCCAGCAGTTCACCTGGGGGAGGGGCCCACAATGAGCAGTTCTTC. The gene calls are TRBV6-5 and TRBJ2-1; TRBD2 aligns across 7 bases. Germline CDR1 MNHEY, CDR2 SVGAGI. After removal of 4 bases from V and 5 bases from J, the junction contained 11 bases not matched to a gene. This CDR3 has 16 residues.

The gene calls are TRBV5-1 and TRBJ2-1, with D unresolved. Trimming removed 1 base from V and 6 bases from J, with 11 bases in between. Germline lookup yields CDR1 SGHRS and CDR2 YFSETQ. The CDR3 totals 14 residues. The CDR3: CASSLMVGGNEQFF. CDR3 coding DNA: TGCGCCAGCAGCTTGATGGTAGGCGGCAATGAGCAGTTCTTC.

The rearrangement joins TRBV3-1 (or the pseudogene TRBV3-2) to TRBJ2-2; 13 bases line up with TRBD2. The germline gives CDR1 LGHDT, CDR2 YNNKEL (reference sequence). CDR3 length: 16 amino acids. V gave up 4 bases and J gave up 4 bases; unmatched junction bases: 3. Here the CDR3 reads CASSLGLAGVTGELFF. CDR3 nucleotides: TGTGCCAGCAGCCTAGGACTAGCGGGAGTCACCGGGGAGCTGTTTTTT.

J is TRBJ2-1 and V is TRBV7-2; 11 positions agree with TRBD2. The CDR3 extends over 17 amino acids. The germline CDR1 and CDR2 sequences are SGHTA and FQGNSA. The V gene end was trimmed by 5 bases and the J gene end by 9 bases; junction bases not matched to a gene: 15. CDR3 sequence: CASSLSGLAGIIGEQFF. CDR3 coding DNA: TGTGCCAGCAGCCTATCCGGACTAGCGGGCATTATAGGTGAGCAGTTCTTC. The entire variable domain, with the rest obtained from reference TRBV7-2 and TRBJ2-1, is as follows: GAGVSQSPSNKVTEKGKDVELRCDPISGHTALYWYRQSLGQGLEFLIYFQGNSAPDKSGLPSDRFSAERTGGSVSTLTIQRTQQEDSAVYLCASSLSGLAGIIGEQFFGPGTRLTVL.

CDR3 coding DNA: TGTGCCAGCAGTGTTTGGACCGGGACAGTTAACTATGGCTACACCTTC. It translates to CASSVWTGTVNYGYTF. The chain uses TRBV6-1 and TRBJ1-2, with 7 bases aligning to TRBD1. CDR3 length equals 16 residues. The germline V gene has CDR1 MNHNS and CDR2 SASEGT. The J segment lost 1 base and the V segment lost 4 bases, leaving 9 bases of the junction unmatched.

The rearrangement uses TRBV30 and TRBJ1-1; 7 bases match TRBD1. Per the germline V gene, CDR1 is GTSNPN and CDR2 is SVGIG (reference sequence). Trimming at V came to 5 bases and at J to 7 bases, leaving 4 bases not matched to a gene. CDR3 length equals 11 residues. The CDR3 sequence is CAWGGTVEAFF. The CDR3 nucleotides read TGTGCCTGGGGAGGGACAGTTGAAGCTTTCTTT.